The entry below gives a single TCR beta chain sequence along with its context. The entry originates in a study of shared clonotypes between healthy human individuals. The CDR3 is made up of 13 amino acids. The germline gives CDR1 SGDLS, CDR2 YYNGEE. V was trimmed by 3 bases and J by 9 bases, leaving 10 bases between them. Clones were sequenced by immunoSEQ multiplex PCR, and TCRdb holds only the in-frame ones, with some missing. The sample has roughly 500,000 clones, roughly 77% seen once; the top ten hold roughly 13%. This clonotype was obtained from a woman in her thirties or forties in good health. Some clones in this sample may be carry-over from other donors' samples. The sample consisted of PBMCs. The gene calls are TRBV9 and TRBJ2-6, with D unresolved. Here the CDR3 reads CASSAYYDNVLTF. The CDR3 DNA reads as TGTGCCAGCAGCGCATACTACGACAACGTCCTGACTTTC.